This section outlines one T cell receptor (beta chain) sequence together with its context. The antigen is undetermined. This entry is derived from a study of cytomegalovirus exposure and HLA in healthy donors. Study-wide results and caveats: Later analysis showed most CMV-associated TCR beta chains appearing HLA-restricted. In vitro data verified a few CMV-associated chains as specific for CMV antigens. Some TCR beta chains (about 170 of them) were listed as cytomegalovirus-associated.

PCR employed 60 Vbeta and 13 Jbeta primers. TCRdb keeps only in-frame clones here, not all; method: immunoSEQ multiplex PCR. Among about 180,000 clones, about four fifths were seen once, and the ten largest hold 2.9%. The V end lost 5 bases, the J end lost 1 base, and 9 bases lay between the germline ends. The CDR3 has 13 amino acids. The germline V gene encodes CDR1 GTSNPN and CDR2 SVGIG (reference sequence). The sample consisted of PBMCs. The chain has TRBV30 and TRBJ1-5; maybe TRBD1 (5 bases). This clonotype was sampled from a male donor in good health and CMV-seronegative. CDR3 in DNA: TGTGCCTGGGGGAGGGGAAGCAATCAGCCCCAGCATTTT. This translates into CAWGRGSNQPQHF.